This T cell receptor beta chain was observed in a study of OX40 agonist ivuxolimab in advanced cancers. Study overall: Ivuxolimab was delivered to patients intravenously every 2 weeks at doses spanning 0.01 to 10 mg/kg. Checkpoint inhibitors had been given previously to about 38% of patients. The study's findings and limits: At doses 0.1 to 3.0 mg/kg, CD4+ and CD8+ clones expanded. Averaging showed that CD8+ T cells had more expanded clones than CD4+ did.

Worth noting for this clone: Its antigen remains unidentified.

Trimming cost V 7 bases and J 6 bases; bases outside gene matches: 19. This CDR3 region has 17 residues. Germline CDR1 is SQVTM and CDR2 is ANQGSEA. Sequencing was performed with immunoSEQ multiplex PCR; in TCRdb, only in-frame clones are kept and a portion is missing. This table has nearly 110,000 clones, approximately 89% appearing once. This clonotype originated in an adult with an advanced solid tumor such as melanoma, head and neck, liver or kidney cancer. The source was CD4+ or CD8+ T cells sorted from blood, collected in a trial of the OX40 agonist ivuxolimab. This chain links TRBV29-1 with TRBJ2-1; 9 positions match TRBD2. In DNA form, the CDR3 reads TGCAGCGCCCCTACGTTGGCGGGAGGGCCCAGTATCAATGAGCAGTTCTTC. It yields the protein CSAPTLAGGPSINEQFF.